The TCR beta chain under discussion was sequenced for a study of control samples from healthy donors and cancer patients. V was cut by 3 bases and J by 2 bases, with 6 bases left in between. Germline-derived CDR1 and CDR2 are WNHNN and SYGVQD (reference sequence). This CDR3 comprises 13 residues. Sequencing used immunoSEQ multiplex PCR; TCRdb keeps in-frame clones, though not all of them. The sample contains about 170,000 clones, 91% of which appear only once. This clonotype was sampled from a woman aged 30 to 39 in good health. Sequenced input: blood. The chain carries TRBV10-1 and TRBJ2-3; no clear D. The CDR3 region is CASSDRPTDTQYF. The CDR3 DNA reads TGCGCCAGCAGTGACCGCCCCACAGATACGCAGTATTTT.